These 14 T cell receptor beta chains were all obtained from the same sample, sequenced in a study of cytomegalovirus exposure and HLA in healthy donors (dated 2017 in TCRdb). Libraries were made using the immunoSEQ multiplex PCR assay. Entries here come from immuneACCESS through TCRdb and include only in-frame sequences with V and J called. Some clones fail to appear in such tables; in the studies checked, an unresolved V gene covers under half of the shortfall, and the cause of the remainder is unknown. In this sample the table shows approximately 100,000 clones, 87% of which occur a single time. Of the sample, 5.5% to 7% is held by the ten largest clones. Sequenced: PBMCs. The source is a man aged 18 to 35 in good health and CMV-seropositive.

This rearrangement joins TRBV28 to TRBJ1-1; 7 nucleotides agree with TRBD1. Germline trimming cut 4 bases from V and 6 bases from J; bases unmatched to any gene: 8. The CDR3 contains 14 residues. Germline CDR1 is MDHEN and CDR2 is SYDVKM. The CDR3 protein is CASSSRQGVSEAFF. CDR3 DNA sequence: TGTGCCAGCAGTTCCAGACAGGGCGTCTCTGAAGCTTTCTTT.

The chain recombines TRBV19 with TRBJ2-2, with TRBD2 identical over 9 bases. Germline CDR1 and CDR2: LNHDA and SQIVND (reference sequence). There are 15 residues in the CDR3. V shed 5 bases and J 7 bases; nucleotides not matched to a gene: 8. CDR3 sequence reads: CASSVPGLAVGELFF. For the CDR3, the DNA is TGTGCCAGTAGTGTACCGGGACTAGCTGTCGGGGAGCTGTTTTTT. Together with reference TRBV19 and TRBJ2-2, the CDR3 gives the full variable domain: DGGITQSPKYLFRKEGQNVTLSCEQNLNHDAMYWYRQDPGQGLRLIYYSQIVNDFQKGDIAEGYSVSREKKESFPLTVTSAQKNPTAFYLCASSVPGLAVGELFFGEGSRLTVL.

CDR3 sequence (DNA): TGCGCCAGGGGACAGCACGAAGCTTTCTTT. Its protein is CARGQHEAFF. The chain is built from TRBV5-1 and TRBJ1-1, with 7 bases aligning to TRBD1. V lost 8 bases to trimming and J lost 8 bases; unmatched junction nucleotides: 3. Germline loops: CDR1 SGHRS, CDR2 YFSETQ. This CDR3 spans 10 amino acids. Using reference TRBV5-1 and TRBJ1-1 for the parts outside the CDR3, the full variable domain is KAGVTQTPRYLIKTRGQQVTLSCSPISGHRSVSWYQQTPGQGLQFLFEYFSETQRNKGNFPGRFSGRQFSNSRSEMNVSTLELGDSALYLCARGQHEAFFGQGTRLTVV.

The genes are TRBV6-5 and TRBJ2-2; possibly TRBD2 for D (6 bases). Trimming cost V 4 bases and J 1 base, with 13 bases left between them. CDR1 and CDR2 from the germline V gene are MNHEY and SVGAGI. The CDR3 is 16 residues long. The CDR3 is CASSSLGSGNTGELFF. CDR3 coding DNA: TGTGCCAGCAGTTCCCTAGGTAGCGGGAACACCGGGGAGCTGTTTTTT.

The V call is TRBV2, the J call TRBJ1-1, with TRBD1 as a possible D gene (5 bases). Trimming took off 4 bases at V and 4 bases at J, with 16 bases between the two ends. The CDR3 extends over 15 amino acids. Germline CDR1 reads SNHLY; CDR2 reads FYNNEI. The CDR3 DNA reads TGTGCCAGCAGTGTCGGCCAGGGAGGCGGCACTGAAGCTTTCTTT. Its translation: CASSVGQGGGTEAFF.

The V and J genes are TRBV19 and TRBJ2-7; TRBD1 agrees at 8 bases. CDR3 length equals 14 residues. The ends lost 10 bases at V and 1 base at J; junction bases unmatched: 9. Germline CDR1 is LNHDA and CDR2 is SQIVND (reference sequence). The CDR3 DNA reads TGTGCCACTCAGACAGGGGACCCTTCCTACGAGCAGTACTTC. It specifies CATQTGDPSYEQYF.

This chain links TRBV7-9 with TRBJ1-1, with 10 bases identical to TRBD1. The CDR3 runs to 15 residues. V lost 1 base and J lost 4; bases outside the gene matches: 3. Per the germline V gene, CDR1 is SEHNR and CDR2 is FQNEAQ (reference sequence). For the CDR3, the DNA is TGTGCCAGCAGCTTAGGACAGGGGGCGAGCACTGAAGCTTTCTTT. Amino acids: CASSLGQGASTEAFF.

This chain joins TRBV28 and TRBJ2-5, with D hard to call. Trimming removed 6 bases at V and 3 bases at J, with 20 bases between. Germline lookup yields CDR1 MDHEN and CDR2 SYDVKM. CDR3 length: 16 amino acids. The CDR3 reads CASSTKSEGQKETQYF. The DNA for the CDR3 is TGTGCCAGCAGCACCAAAAGCGAAGGCCAAAAAGAGACCCAGTACTTC.

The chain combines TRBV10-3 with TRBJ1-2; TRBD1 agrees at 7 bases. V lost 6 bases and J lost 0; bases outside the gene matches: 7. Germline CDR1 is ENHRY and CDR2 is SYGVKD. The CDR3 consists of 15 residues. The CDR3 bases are TGTGCCATCAGAGATACAGGGGCAGCTAACTATGGCTACACCTTC. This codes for CAIRDTGAANYGYTF.

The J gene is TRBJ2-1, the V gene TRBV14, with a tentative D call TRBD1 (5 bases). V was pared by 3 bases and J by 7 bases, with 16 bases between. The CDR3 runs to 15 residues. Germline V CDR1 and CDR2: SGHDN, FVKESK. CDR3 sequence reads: CASSQSRWTWNEQFF. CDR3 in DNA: TGTGCCAGCAGCCAGAGCCGTTGGACATGGAATGAGCAGTTCTTC. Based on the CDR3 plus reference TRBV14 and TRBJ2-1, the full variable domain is EAGVTQFPSHSVIEKGQTVTLRCDPISGHDNLYWYRRVMGKEIKFLLHFVKESKQDESGMPNNRFLAERTGGTYSTLKVQPAELEDSGVYFCASSQSRWTWNEQFFGPGTRLTVL.

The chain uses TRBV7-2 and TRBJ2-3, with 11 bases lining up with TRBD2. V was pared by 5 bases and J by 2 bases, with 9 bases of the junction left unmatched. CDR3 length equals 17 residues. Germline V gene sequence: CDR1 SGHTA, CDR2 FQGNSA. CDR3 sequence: CASSRQLAGGVTDTQYF. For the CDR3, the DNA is TGTGCCAGCAGCCGACAATTAGCGGGGGGGGTCACAGATACGCAGTATTTT.

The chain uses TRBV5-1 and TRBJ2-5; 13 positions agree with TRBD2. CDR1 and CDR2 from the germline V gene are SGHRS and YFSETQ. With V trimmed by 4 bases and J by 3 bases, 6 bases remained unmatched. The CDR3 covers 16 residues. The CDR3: CASSRGLAGYEETQYF. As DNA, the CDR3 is TGCGCCAGCAGCCGGGGACTAGCGGGGTACGAAGAGACCCAGTACTTC.

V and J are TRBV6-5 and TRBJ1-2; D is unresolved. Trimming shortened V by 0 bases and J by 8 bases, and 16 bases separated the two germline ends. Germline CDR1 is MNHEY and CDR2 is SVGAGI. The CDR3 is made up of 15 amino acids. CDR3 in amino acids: CASSYSIQPWAGYTF. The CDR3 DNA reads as TGTGCCAGCAGTTACTCAATCCAGCCCTGGGCGGGCTACACCTTC.

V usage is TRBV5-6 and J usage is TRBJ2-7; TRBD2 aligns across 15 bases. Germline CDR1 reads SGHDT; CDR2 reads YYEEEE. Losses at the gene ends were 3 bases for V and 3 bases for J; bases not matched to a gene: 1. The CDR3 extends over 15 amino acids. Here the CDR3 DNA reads TGTGCCAGCAGCTGGGGACTAGCGGGGGGCTACGAGCAGTACTTC. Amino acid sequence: CASSWGLAGGYEQYF.